A selection of T cell receptor beta chains follows, all from one sample in a study of cytomegalovirus exposure and HLA in healthy donors. Sequenced by immunoSEQ multiplex PCR; TCRdb stores in-frame clones only, minus some. The sample lists 100,000 to 150,000 clones, 75% to 85% seen once, with about 4% in the top ten. Sequencing input: PBMCs. The receptor source for this set is a woman aged 40 to 50 in good health and CMV-seronegative. CDR3s include the opening cysteine and the closing phenylalanine or tryptophan. The D gene is left open where the match is weak. The size entry is marked missing in some rows and otherwise reads once, few, many or a size class.

NA	TRBV27	TRBJ1-5	NA	CASSFSSVSHQPQHF	TGTGCCAGCAGTTTTAGTTCGGTAAGCCATCAGCCCCAGCATTTT
TRBD2	TRBV6-1	TRBJ2-7	NA	CASSGTSGGVGYEQYF	TGTGCCAGCAGTGGGACTAGCGGGGGCGTCGGCTACGAGCAGTACTTC
NA	TRBV5-1	TRBJ1-6	NA	CASSLGARGGSPLHF	TGCGCCAGCAGCTTGGGAGCCAGGGGTGGTTCACCCCTCCACTTT
TRBD1	TRBV28	TRBJ1-6	NA	CASSPQGQAVSNSPLHF	TGTGCCAGCAGTCCACAGGGACAGGCGGTTAGTAATTCACCCCTCCACTTT
TRBD2	TRBV12-5	TRBJ2-1	once	CASGLGLAGYNEQFF	TGTGCTAGTGGTCTGGGACTAGCGGGATACAATGAGCAGTTCTTC
NA	TRBV4-3	TRBJ1-2	few	CASSQDMAYGYTF	TGCGCCAGCAGCCAAGATATGGCATATGGCTACACCTTC
NA	TRBV4-2	TRBJ1-1	NA	CASSQVSRVGTEAFF	TGTGCCAGCAGCCAAGTCTCCAGGGTTGGCACTGAAGCTTTCTTT
TRBD1	TRBV6-5	TRBJ1-2	NA	CASSSTLTGTYGYTF	TGTGCCAGCAGTTCCACTCTGACAGGGACCTATGGCTACACCTTC
TRBD2	TRBV6-6	TRBJ2-1	NA	CASSYEGIAGYNEQFF	TGTGCCAGCAGTTACGAGGGGATAGCGGGTTACAATGAGCAGTTCTTC
TRBD1	TRBV29-1	TRBJ2-2	NA	CSVEEGDSTAGELFF	TGCAGCGTTGAAGAAGGGGACAGTACCGCCGGGGAGCTGTTTTTT
TRBD2	TRBV2	TRBJ2-3	NA	CASSNGLAGEVDTQYF	TGTGCCAGCAGTAACGGACTAGCGGGAGAAGTAGATACGCAGTATTTT
NA	TRBV7-6	TRBJ2-1	NA	CASSLPSNEQFF	TGTGCCAGCAGCTTGCCTAGTAATGAGCAGTTCTTC
NA	TRBV5-5	TRBJ1-5	few	CASSAGENQPQHF	TGTGCCAGCAGCGCCGGGGAAAATCAGCCCCAGCATTTT
NA	TRBV28	TRBJ1-4	NA	CASSYGRGPNEKLFF	TGTGCCAGCAGCTATGGCAGGGGCCCCAATGAAAAACTGTTTTTT
NA	TRBV7-2	TRBJ1-6	NA	CASSLSYNSPLHF	TGTGCCAGCAGCTTATCTTATAATTCACCCCTCCACTTT
NA	TRBV7-9	TRBJ1-1	NA	CASSLNTEAFF	TGTGCCAGCAGCCTAAACACTGAAGCTTTCTTT
TRBD2	TRBV18	TRBJ2-5	NA	CASSRGTSGQETQYF	TGTGCCAGCTCACGCGGGACTAGCGGGCAAGAGACCCAGTACTTC
NA	TRBV18	TRBJ2-7	NA	CASSSETASYEQYF	TGTGCCAGCTCATCCGAGACAGCCTCCTACGAGCAGTACTTC
TRBD1	TRBV4-1	TRBJ2-2	NA	CASSQEGQVAGELFF	TGCGCCAGCAGCCAAGAGGGACAGGTCGCCGGGGAGCTGTTTTTT
TRBD2	TRBV4-3	TRBJ2-7	NA	CASSQDSGASYEQYF	TGCGCCAGCAGCCAAGATAGCGGGGCCTCCTACGAGCAGTACTTC
NA	TRBV29-1	TRBJ2-2	once	CSVELRGRAVGELFF	TGCAGCGTTGAATTGCGGGGCCGAGCTGTCGGGGAGCTGTTTTTT
TRBD1	TRBV5-6	TRBJ2-2	NA	CASSTRDRGPTGELFF	TGTGCCAGCAGTACCCGGGACAGGGGCCCCACCGGGGAGCTGTTTTTT
NA	TRBV15	TRBJ1-1	few	CATSVGEENTEAFF	TGTGCCACCAGTGTGGGGGAGGAGAACACTGAAGCTTTCTTT
TRBD2	TRBV7-2	TRBJ2-2	once	CASSITSGSNTGELFF	TGTGCCAGCAGCATCACTAGCGGATCGAACACCGGGGAGCTGTTTTTT
TRBD2	TRBV29-1	TRBJ2-5	NA	CSVGLASETQYF	TGCAGCGTCGGACTAGCATCGGAGACCCAGTACTTC
NA	TRBV4-1	TRBJ2-7	NA	CASSQEASFTYEQYF	TGCGCCAGCAGCCAAGAGGCTAGTTTCACCTACGAGCAGTACTTC
TRBD1	TRBV4-3	TRBJ2-2	NA	CASSHERRQGTGELFF	TGCGCCAGCAGCCATGAAAGACGACAGGGGACCGGGGAGCTGTTTTTT
TRBD2	TRBV30	TRBJ2-2	NA	CAWSPLAGGVTGELFF	TGTGCCTGGAGTCCTCTAGCGGGAGGTGTCACCGGGGAGCTGTTTTTT
TRBD1	TRBV29-1	TRBJ1-2	NA	CSVADRGNYGYTF	TGCAGCGTTGCGGACAGGGGGAACTATGGCTACACCTTC
NA	TRBV7-2	TRBJ1-1	NA	CASSLAVGVHTEAFF	TGTGCCAGCAGCTTAGCGGTGGGAGTCCACACTGAAGCTTTCTTT
TRBD2	TRBV27	TRBJ2-5	NA	CASSWGGQETQYF	TGTGCCAGCAGTTGGGGGGGCCAAGAGACCCAGTACTTC
TRBD2	TRBV19	TRBJ2-1	NA	CASSKGLAGGKAYNEQFF	TGTGCCAGTAGTAAGGGACTAGCGGGAGGTAAAGCCTACAATGAGCAGTTCTTC
NA	TRBV4-1	TRBJ2-7	NA	CASSQDPGASGLSYEQYF	TGCGCCAGCAGCCAAGATCCAGGGGCTAGCGGCCTATCCTACGAGCAGTACTTC
NA	TRBV29-1	TRBJ2-5	few	CSVLTGFRETQYF	TGCAGCGTTCTAACAGGGTTTCGAGAGACCCAGTACTTC
NA	TRBV5-4	TRBJ1-2	NA	CASSLGGNLNLRANYGYTF	TGTGCCAGCAGCTTGGGGGGCAATCTGAACCTTAGGGCTAACTATGGCTACACCTTC
TRBD1	TRBV28	TRBJ1-4	NA	CASSLTGGNEKLFF	TGTGCCAGCAGTTTGACAGGGGGTAATGAAAAACTGTTTTTT
NA	TRBV6-6	TRBJ1-2	NA	CASSYSPGYYGYTF	TGTGCCAGCAGTTACTCGCCAGGGTACTATGGCTACACCTTC